This is a list of T cell receptor beta chains from one sample in a study of T cell changes during pregnancy in multiple sclerosis. Using immunoSEQ multiplex PCR, the repertoire was profiled, and TCRdb retains in-frame clones only, with some absent. The data show tens of thousands of clones, over 85% seen once. Sequencing was performed on CD8+ T cells from peripheral blood mononuclear cells, taken before pregnancy. The receptors here all came from a female donor with multiple sclerosis, enrolled in a pregnancy study. CDR3s include the opening cysteine and the closing phenylalanine or tryptophan. A D gene is named only where the DNA matches it firmly. Some rows have no size entry. The others give once, few or many, or a class for an expanded clone.

TRBD1	TRBJ1-4	TRBV19	.	CASGQGGSEKLFF	TGTGCCAGTGGACAGGGTGGGAGTGAAAAACTGTTTTTT
.	TRBJ1-2	TRBV9	.	CASSPLSGGGYTF	TGTGCCAGCAGCCCGCTATCCGGGGGTGGCTACACCTTC
.	TRBJ2-5	TRBV5-4	once	CASSLGEETQYF	TGTGCCAGCAGCTTGGGGGAGGAGACCCAGTACTTC
TRBD2	TRBJ2-7	TRBV4-1	.	CASSPNFPGGLVAEQYF	TGCGCCAGCAGCCCAAATTTCCCGGGAGGCTTGGTTGCCGAGCAGTACTTC
TRBD1	TRBJ2-7	TRBV29-1	.	CSAKGQGAVEQYF	TGCAGCGCCAAAGGACAGGGTGCGGTCGAGCAGTACTTC
TRBD1	TRBJ1-1	TRBV30	.	CAWRQQGARTEAFF	TGTGCCTGGAGGCAACAGGGGGCGCGCACTGAAGCTTTCTTT
.	TRBJ1-1	TRBV10-3	.	CAISGGMNTEAFF	TGTGCCATCAGTGGGGGCATGAACACTGAAGCTTTCTTT
.	TRBJ2-1	TRBV6-4	.	CASSEETANNEQFF	TGTGCCAGCAGTGAAGAGACTGCGAACAATGAGCAGTTCTTC
TRBD2	TRBJ2-1	TRBV7-3	.	CASSYSGGQYNEQFF	TGTGCCAGCAGCTATAGCGGGGGACAATACAATGAGCAGTTCTTC
.	TRBJ1-1	TRBV13	.	CASSSAATNTEAFF	TGTGCCAGCAGCTCGGCGGCGACGAACACTGAAGCTTTCTTT
.	TRBJ2-7	TRBV13	.	CASSLGGGAEQYF	TGTGCCAGCAGCTTAGGCGGCGGCGCCGAGCAGTACTTC
.	TRBJ2-3	TRBV27	.	CASREGTDTQYF	TGTGCCAGCAGGGAGGGCACAGATACGCAGTATTTT
.	TRBJ1-3	TRBV5-4	.	CAVQAPGNTIYF	TGTGCCGTACAGGCCCCTGGAAACACCATATATTTT
TRBD1	TRBJ1-2	TRBV7-2	.	CASSLDRGNHYGYTF	TGTGCCAGCAGCCTCGACAGGGGGAATCACTATGGCTACACCTTC
TRBD1	TRBJ2-7	TRBV7-9	.	CASSVDRGLGYEQYF	TGTGCCAGCAGCGTAGACAGGGGGCTCGGCTACGAGCAGTACTTC
.	TRBJ1-3	TRBV13	.	CASSANDGHLNSGNTIYF	TGTGCCAGCAGTGCTAACGATGGACACCTAAACTCTGGAAACACCATATATTTT
.	TRBJ2-6	TRBV14	.	CASSHPGPTDLFSGANVLTF	TGTGCCAGCAGCCATCCCGGTCCAACTGACTTGTTCTCTGGGGCCAACGTCCTGACTTTC
.	TRBJ1-6	TRBV9	.	CASSASNSPLHF	TGTGCCAGCAGCGCTTCTAATTCACCCCTCCACTTT
TRBD2	TRBJ2-7	TRBV4-3	.	CASSGSGGRGEQYF	TGCGCCAGCAGCGGTAGCGGGGGCCGAGGTGAGCAGTACTTC
.	TRBJ2-7	TRBV2	.	CASSDPAYEQYF	TGTGCCAGCAGTGACCCGGCCTACGAGCAGTACTTC
.	TRBJ1-1	TRBV5-1	.	CASRLSLTVEAFF	TGCGCCAGCAGGCTATCGCTGACAGTTGAAGCTTTCTTT
TRBD1	TRBJ1-5	TRBV13	.	CASSLGQGANQPQHF	TGTGCCAGCAGCTTAGGCCAGGGGGCAAATCAGCCCCAGCATTTT
.	TRBJ1-1	TRBV6-4	.	CASSSTGNTEAFF	TGTGCCAGCAGTTCGACAGGCAACACTGAAGCTTTCTTT
TRBD1	TRBJ1-2	TRBV6-4	few	CASSPTGTGGSYTF	TGTGCCAGCAGCCCGACCGGGACAGGTGGTAGCTACACCTTC
.	TRBJ2-1	TRBV6-1	.	CASSNRGGSYNEQFF	TGTGCCAGCAGCAACAGGGGAGGCTCCTACAATGAGCAGTTCTTC
TRBD2	TRBJ2-3	TRBV5-6	.	CASSPDRLAGRTQYF	TGTGCCAGCAGCCCGGATCGGCTAGCGGGCCGTACGCAGTATTTT
TRBD1	TRBJ1-2	TRBV5-6	few	CASSRDRNYGYTF	TGTGCCAGCAGCAGGGACAGAAACTATGGCTACACCTTC